This paragraph reports one T cell receptor beta chain. The CDR3 runs to 12 residues. Trimming removed 4 bases from V and 3 bases from J, with 7 bases in between. The V gene's germline CDR1 is SGHRS and CDR2 YFSETQ. The record originates from a study of blood T cell repertoires in COVID-19. Measured with immunoSEQ multiplex PCR; TCRdb has only the in-frame clones, and not every one. This sample yields fewer than 600,000 clones, of which approximately 88% are seen a single time; approximately 1.8% belongs to the top ten. The sequencing input was PBMCs or T cells enriched from blood (not recorded which). V usage is TRBV5-1 and J usage is TRBJ2-5; D unclear. This clonotype originated in a middle-aged woman who had recovered from COVID-19. CDR3 protein: CASSLLEETQYF. The CDR3 nucleotides read TGCGCCAGCAGCCTTCTCGAAGAGACCCAGTACTTC.